The present T cell receptor (beta chain) was sequenced within a study of a mutant IDH1 vaccine in newly diagnosed glioma. Study-level background: Vaccination followed radiotherapy alone by 4-6 weeks, or accompanied temozolomide cycles. Therapy received beforehand was radiotherapy, temozolomide, or both, with most patients given both. Study results and caveats: Vaccination induced immune responses in approximately 94% of patients.

As to this clone: Its specificity is not known.

TCRdb's table, derived via immunoSEQ multiplex PCR, lists solely in-frame clones and lacks some. The table has under 85,000 clones, more than 80% seen once; the top ten hold 0.7% to 0.95%. The V and J ends lost 3 bases and 6 bases respectively, with 9 bases between them. The CDR3 spans 12 residues. Germline values: CDR1 MNHEY, CDR2 SMNVEV (reference sequence). As for time point: week 23, last vaccination. Vaccinated patients received 300 ug of mutant IDH1 20-mer peptide per dose, with topical imiquimod. Diagnosis in the donors showed new WHO grade 3 or 4 astrocytomas that were IDH1-mutant and ATRX-lost.

The chain has TRBV27 and TRBJ2-7; TRBD1 might be the D (5 bases). The receptor was derived from a woman aged 50 to 60 with glioma. This material consisted of PBMCs, taken from a glioma patient whose treatment included an IDH1 peptide vaccine. The chain's CDR3 is CASSFRGFEQYF. The CDR3 bases are TGTGCCAGCAGTTTTAGGGGATTCGAGCAGTACTTC.